This is a list of T cell receptor beta chains from one sample in a study of blood T cell repertoires in COVID-19. This table comes from immunoSEQ multiplex PCR, and its TCRdb copy is limited to in-frame clones, with some not included. The sample consists of tens of thousands of clones, 75% to 90% of them appearing once. Sequenced: peripheral blood. The receptors stem from a woman aged 45-65 years with active or convalescent COVID-19. Both conserved end residues are part of each CDR3. Each record gives: clone size, J gene, V gene, D gene, CDR3 DNA, CDR3 protein. D genes are given only for firm matches. Only part of the rows carry a size: once, few, many, or a class if the clone is expanded.

>-|TRBJ2-5|TRBV15|TRBD2
TGTGCCACCAGCGGGGGAGCGGGGGAGACCCAGTACTTC
CATSGGAGETQYF
>-|TRBJ2-7|TRBV5-1|-
TGCGCCAGCAGCTTACAAACAGGCTACGAGCAGTACTTC
CASSLQTGYEQYF
>few|TRBJ2-1|TRBV4-3|TRBD2
TGCGCCAGCAGCCAGGGACTAGCGGGAAACAATGAGCAGTTCTTC
CASSQGLAGNNEQFF
>-|TRBJ1-6|TRBV30|TRBD1
TGTGCCTTCTTGGGGGACAGCAATTCACCCCTCCACTTT
CAFLGDSNSPLHF
>-|TRBJ1-6|TRBV6-5|TRBD1
TGTGCCAGCAGTTACTCGGGGACAGGGAAGACTTCACCCCTCCACTTT
CASSYSGTGKTSPLHF
>-|TRBJ1-4|TRBV9|-
TGTGCCAGCAGCGTAGAGTGGGCAGATGAAAAACTGTTTTTT
CASSVEWADEKLFF
>-|TRBJ1-2|TRBV30|TRBD1
TGTGCCTGGAGCCCTAAGTGGGGGACAGGGAGTAACTATGGCTACACCTTC
CAWSPKWGTGSNYGYTF
>once|TRBJ1-4|TRBV14|-
TGTGCCAGCAGCCAAGGGGGGGGGTTTGTTGGAATGGAAAAACTGTTTTTT
CASSQGGGFVGMEKLFF
>-|TRBJ1-1|TRBV9|TRBD1
TGTGCCAGCAGTCACAGGGGGGAGACTGAAGCTTTCTTT
CASSHRGETEAFF
>-|TRBJ1-2|TRBV5-1|-
TGCGCCAGCAGCTTAGCCGCGGAAGGCTACACCTTC
CASSLAAEGYTF